What follows are 19 T cell receptor beta chains derived from one specimen sequenced in a study of cytomegalovirus exposure and HLA in healthy donors. TCRdb's table, derived via immunoSEQ multiplex PCR, lists solely in-frame clones and lacks some. This table has about 98,000 clones, about 90% appearing once. The sample taken for sequencing was PBMCs. Receptor source: a man between 18 and 29 years old in good health and CMV-seropositive.

The gene calls are TRBV7-9 and TRBJ2-4, with D possibly TRBD1 on 6 matching bases. V was cut by 5 bases and J by 2 bases, with 16 bases left in between. In germline, CDR1 is SEHNR, CDR2 FQNEAQ (reference sequence). This CDR3 contains 16 residues. CDR3 in DNA: TGTGCCAGCAGCCATCTGGCAGGGGACACCAAAAACATTCAGTACTTC. Amino acids: CASSHLAGDTKNIQYF.

The chain carries TRBV10-3 and TRBJ1-6; TRBD1 aligns across 9 bases. Per germline, CDR1 ENHRY and CDR2 SYGVKD. Unmatched junction bases numbered 3, after V lost 6 bases and J lost 0 bases. This CDR3 is built from 16 residues. The CDR3 region has the DNA TGTGCCATCAGAGGGACAGGGAGCTCCTATAATTCACCCCTCCACTTT. It is translated as CAIRGTGSSYNSPLHF.

The V and J genes are TRBV15 and TRBJ1-5, with 10 bases aligning to TRBD1. V was clipped by 3 bases and J by 4 bases; unmatched bases: 3. Germline lookup yields CDR1 LNHNV and CDR2 YYDKDF (reference sequence). CDR3 length: 15 residues. DNA of the CDR3: TGTGCCACCAGCAGCGACAGGGGGCGGAATCAGCCCCAGCATTTT. Translation: CATSSDRGRNQPQHF.

This clone was detected only a few times. The chain is built from TRBV7-9 and TRBJ1-2, with 7 bases aligning to TRBD1. Germline lookup yields CDR1 SEHNR and CDR2 FQNEAQ (reference sequence). V trimming: 5 bases; J trimming: 3 bases; junction bases outside the gene matches: 9. This CDR3 spans 15 amino acids. The CDR3 coding sequence is TGTGCCAGCAGCCCAGTTGGACAGGACCACTATGGCTACACCTTC. This encodes CASSPVGQDHYGYTF. The whole variable domain, filled in from reference TRBV7-9 and TRBJ1-2, reads DTGVSQNPRHKITKRGQNVTFRCDPISEHNRLYWYRQTLGQGPEFLTYFQNEAQLEKSRLLSDRFSAERPKGSFSTLEIQRTEQGDSAMYLCASSPVGQDHYGYTFGSGTRLTVV.

V and J are TRBV5-1 and TRBJ2-6, with TRBD1 matching 7 bases. The CDR3 length is 17 residues. Germline CDR1 SGHRS, CDR2 YFSETQ. V trimming: 5 bases; J trimming: 0 bases; junction bases outside the gene matches: 8. The CDR3 loop reads CASSSQGLGSGANVLTF. CDR3 nucleotides: TGCGCCAGCAGTTCACAGGGGCTCGGCTCTGGGGCCAACGTCCTGACTTTC.

The J gene is TRBJ1-1, the V gene TRBV14; maybe TRBD1 (5 bases). Germline values: CDR1 SGHDN, CDR2 FVKESK. The V and J ends lost 4 bases and 9 bases respectively, with 9 bases between them. CDR3 length: 11 residues. The CDR3 DNA reads TGTGCCAGCAGCCCTTCGGACAAAGCTTTCTTT. Protein: CASSPSDKAFF.

CDR3 sequence reads: CASSLGGRGETQYF. The CDR3, as DNA: TGTGCCAGCAGCTTAGGCGGGAGGGGTGAGACCCAGTACTTC. The chain joins TRBV7-9 to TRBJ2-5; TRBD2 aligns across 9 bases. Looked up from germline, CDR1 is SEHNR and CDR2 is FQNEAQ (reference sequence). Trimming at V came to 1 base and at J to 5 bases, leaving 2 bases not matched to a gene. This CDR3 is 14 amino acids long.

The genes are TRBV5-6 and TRBJ1-1; 12 nucleotides line up with TRBD1. J was trimmed by 7 bases and V by 4 bases; bases with no gene match: 2. Germline V gene data show CDR1 as SGHDT and CDR2 as YYEEEE. The CDR3 consists of 13 residues. The CDR3 DNA reads as TGTGCCAGCAGCCGGGACAGGGGGCTTGAAGCTTTCTTT. Amino acids: CASSRDRGLEAFF.

The V and J genes are TRBV27 and TRBJ2-7; 8 positions agree with TRBD1. Losses at the gene ends were 5 bases for V and 0 bases for J; bases not matched to a gene: 3. Germline V lookup: CDR1 MNHEY, CDR2 SMNVEV (reference sequence). This CDR3 has 14 amino acids. CDR3 DNA: TGTGCCAGCAGTCCCCAGGGGGCCTCCTACGAGCAGTACTTC. Its protein is CASSPQGASYEQYF.

This chain joins TRBV5-4 and TRBJ2-7; D not resolved. The CDR3 has 15 residues. Per the germline V gene, CDR1 is SGHNT and CDR2 is YYREEE (reference sequence). V was shortened by 0 bases and J by 0 bases, with 10 bases between the two germline ends. The CDR3 loop is CASSLEVSRSYEQYF. In DNA form, the CDR3 reads TGTGCCAGCAGCTTGGAGGTTAGCCGCTCCTACGAGCAGTACTTC.

The V and J genes are TRBV12-5 and TRBJ1-1; no clear D. This CDR3 region has 12 residues. The ends were cut back, 5 bases at V and 4 bases at J, with 8 bases in the middle. Germline-derived CDR1 and CDR2 are LGHNT and FRNRAP. The CDR3 spells CASGAGFTEAFF. In DNA, the CDR3 is TGTGCTAGTGGTGCCGGTTTCACTGAAGCTTTCTTT.

V is TRBV11-2 and J is TRBJ2-7; 8 nucleotides agree with TRBD2. With 2 bases clipped from V and 1 base from J, the junction kept 4 bases outside the gene matches. Germline CDR1 SGHAT, CDR2 FQNNGV. This CDR3 spans 15 amino acids. CDR3 sequence: CASSLHSGVSYEQYF. The DNA of the CDR3 is TGTGCCAGCAGCTTACATAGCGGGGTATCCTACGAGCAGTACTTC. Full variable domain (outside the CDR3, taken from reference TRBV11-2 and TRBJ2-7): EAGVAQSPRYKIIEKRQSVAFWCNPISGHATLYWYQQILGQGPKLLIQFQNNGVVDDSQLPKDRFSAERLKGVDSTLKIQPAKLEDSAVYLCASSLHSGVSYEQYFGPGTRLTVT.

V usage is TRBV4-3 and J usage is TRBJ2-3; no reliable D call. Germline CDR1 LGHNA, CDR2 YSLEER. The CDR3 runs 14 residues. V was pared by 4 bases and J by 0 bases, with 8 bases between. CDR3: CASSRGDSTDTQYF. The CDR3 bases are TGCGCCAGCAGCCGCGGAGACAGCACAGATACGCAGTATTTT.

The chain has TRBV9 and TRBJ2-7, with D possibly matching TRBD2 (6 bases). The V and J ends lost 2 bases and 2 bases respectively, with 11 bases between them. Germline loops: CDR1 SGDLS, CDR2 YYNGEE. The length of the CDR3 is 14 residues. Here the CDR3 DNA reads TGTGCCAGCAGCGTTACGGGAGAGGCCTACGAGCAGTACTTC. Residues: CASSVTGEAYEQYF.

The rearrangement links TRBV5-1 to TRBJ1-1, with a tentative D call TRBD1 (6 bases). CDR1 and CDR2 (germline): SGHRS, YFSETQ. The CDR3 covers 14 residues. V lost 2 bases and J 4 bases, leaving 12 bases between the germline ends. DNA for the CDR3: TGCGCCAGCAGCTTACAGAAAGGGGGCACTGAAGCTTTCTTT. Translated: CASSLQKGGTEAFF.

The CDR3 is CASSLLGQGAYEQYF. DNA for the CDR3: TGTGCCAGCAGTTTACTGGGACAGGGGGCTTACGAGCAGTACTTC. This chain uses TRBV27 with TRBJ2-7; TRBD1 matches 12 bases. Germline V gene sequence: CDR1 MNHEY, CDR2 SMNVEV (reference sequence). Trimming cost V 2 bases and J 4 bases; bases outside gene matches: 3. CDR3 length: 15 amino acids.

This chain joins TRBV10-3 and TRBJ1-2; TRBD1 matches 8 bases. The CDR3 contains 15 residues. Germline V gene sequence: CDR1 ENHRY, CDR2 SYGVKD. V dropped 3 bases and J dropped 2; count of bases not matched to a gene: 5. In nucleotides, the CDR3 is TGTGCCATCAGTGACCCGACAGGGGAGAACTATGGCTACACCTTC. Translated, it gives CAISDPTGENYGYTF.

The J gene is TRBJ2-2, the V gene TRBV9; no reliable D call. The V gene's germline CDR1 is SGDLS and CDR2 YYNGEE. V was pared by 0 bases and J by 0 bases, with 6 bases between. The length of the CDR3 is 15 residues. The CDR3 DNA follows: TGTGCCAGCAGCGTAGGGCTAGCGAACACCGGGGAGCTGTTTTTT. Translated: CASSVGLANTGELFF.

V gene TRBV7-6 combines with J gene TRBJ2-3; 8 bases are shared with TRBD2. The CDR3 has 13 residues. Germline CDR1 and CDR2: SGHVS and FNYEAQ. After removal of 5 bases from V and 4 bases from J, the junction contained 2 bases not matched to a gene. The CDR3 nucleotides are TGTGCCAGCAGCCTGGGACTAGCAGATACGCAGTATTTT. This sequence encodes CASSLGLADTQYF.